Below are 13 T cell receptor beta chains sequenced from a single sample in a study of beta chain features in type 1 diabetes. Expressed TCRB transcripts were sequenced, since all the RNA that had been isolated was reverse transcribed. Using immunoSEQ multiplex PCR, the repertoire was profiled, and TCRdb retains in-frame clones only, with some absent. In the table there are 200,000 to 250,000 clones, more than 11% of which are singletons. What these receptors recognize is not known. Study findings and constraints: Researchers report that Type 1 diabetes patients had moderately but significantly shorter TCRB CDR3s across all four CD4+ subsets.

The sequenced material came from naive CD4+ T cells from blood. These receptors were collected from a man younger than 45 with type 1 diabetes.

This clone has more than one count but fewer than ten. The chain is built from TRBV29-1 and TRBJ2-7, with a tentative D call TRBD2 (6 bases). Germline V gene data show CDR1 as SQVTM and CDR2 as ANQGSEA. The CDR3 is 11 residues long. Trimming left V 7 bases short and J 9 bases short, with 16 bases between. The CDR3 is CSAGLGVGQYF. For the CDR3, the DNA is TGCAGCGCGGGACTGGGAGTGGGGCAGTACTTC.

This rearrangement joins TRBV7-9 to TRBJ1-2; the match to TRBD1 covers 11 bases. This CDR3 is 16 amino acids long. With V trimmed by 4 bases and J by 6 bases, 10 bases remained unmatched. Per the germline V gene, CDR1 is SEHNR and CDR2 is FQNEAQ (reference sequence). The CDR3: CASSSSGTGGVHGYTF. The CDR3 region has the DNA TGTGCCAGCAGCTCGTCCGGGACAGGGGGAGTACATGGCTACACCTTC.

This clone was picked up a small number of times. In DNA, the CDR3 is TGTGCCAGCAGTTACGACCTAGGCACAGATACGCAGTATTTT. It codes for CASSYDLGTDTQYF. The chain is built from TRBV6-5 and TRBJ2-3, with no clear D. CDR3 length equals 14 residues. Trimming pared 2 bases from V and 1 base from J, leaving 7 bases between. Germline assignment: CDR1 MNHEY and CDR2 SVGAGI.

This clone was detected a few times. The CDR3 bases are TGTGCCAGCAGCACAGGACAGGCTGGAAACACCATATATTTT. Translation: CASSTGQAGNTIYF. This chain uses TRBV11-2 with TRBJ1-3, with 7 bases identical to TRBD1. V shed 5 bases, J shed 2 bases, and the junction held 3 bases outside the gene matches. Looked up from germline, CDR1 is SGHAT and CDR2 is FQNNGV. This CDR3 is built from 14 residues.

The chain recombines TRBV7-2 with TRBJ2-4; 8 nucleotides align to TRBD1. The CDR3 totals 18 residues. Germline trimming cut 5 bases from V and 7 bases from J; bases unmatched to any gene: 19. Germline CDR1 SGHTA, CDR2 FQGNSA. The CDR3 region is CASSADRVRGGGGNIQYF. The DNA of the CDR3 is TGTGCCAGCAGCGCGGACAGGGTGCGGGGTGGGGGTGGGAACATTCAGTACTTC.

This clone was counted between two and nine times. This rearrangement joins TRBV6-5 to TRBJ2-5; D perhaps matches TRBD1 (6 bases). The CDR3 loop spans 13 amino acids. V gave up 4 bases and J gave up 5 bases, with 11 bases separating them. Germline V gene sequence: CDR1 MNHEY, CDR2 SVGAGI. The CDR3 DNA is TGTGCCAGCAGTTGGCAGGGGCTGGAGACCCAGTACTTC. It is translated as CASSWQGLETQYF.

This clone was seen more than once but under ten times. The J gene is TRBJ2-3, the V gene TRBV13; D may be TRBD2 (6 bases). V lost 6 bases to trimming and J lost 1 base, with 17 bases between them. In germline, CDR1 is PRHDT, CDR2 FYEKMQ (reference sequence). The CDR3 extends over 16 amino acids. The CDR3 sequence: CASRPPGASGTDTQYF. CDR3 nucleotides: TGTGCCAGCAGACCGCCCGGGGCTAGCGGCACAGATACGCAGTATTTT.

V and J are TRBV2 and TRBJ1-1; D is unclear. The CDR3 sequence is 13 residues long. V dropped 8 bases and J dropped 1 base, with 11 bases sitting between them. Germline V lookup: CDR1 SNHLY, CDR2 FYNNEI. CDR3 sequence: CASGLGENTEAFF. CDR3 DNA sequence: TGTGCCAGCGGGCTCGGGGAGAACACTGAAGCTTTCTTT.

The chain uses TRBV18 and TRBJ1-1; tentatively, D is TRBD1 (6 bases). Trimming cost V 5 bases and J 1 base, with 8 bases left between them. The CDR3 extends over 13 amino acids. CDR1 is KGHSH and CDR2 is LQKENI in the germline V gene. The CDR3 coding sequence is TGTGCCAGCTCAGAGACAGGGAACACTGAAGCTTTCTTT. Protein: CASSETGNTEAFF.

This clone has a handful of counts. The V and J genes are TRBV18 and TRBJ1-3; no reliable D call. Germline-derived CDR1 and CDR2 are KGHSH and LQKENI. This CDR3 has 13 amino acids. V dropped 5 bases and J dropped 4 bases, with 9 bases sitting between them. The CDR3 here is CASSYGGGNTIYF. The CDR3 DNA is TGTGCCAGCTCATACGGCGGGGGAAACACCATATATTTT.

For the CDR3, the DNA is TGTGCCAGCAGCAGAACCCTTGCAGCTAACTATGGCTACACCTTC. This gives the protein CASSRTLAANYGYTF. The genes are TRBV7-9 and TRBJ1-2, with no clear D. Per germline, CDR1 SEHNR and CDR2 FQNEAQ (reference sequence). V was shortened by 5 bases and J by 0 bases, with 13 bases between the two germline ends. The CDR3 contains 15 residues.

The chain combines TRBV6-6 with TRBJ1-1; D perhaps matches TRBD1 (5 bases). In germline, CDR1 is MNHNY, CDR2 SVGAGI (reference sequence). The V gene lost 5 bases and the J gene lost 1 base, with 14 bases spanning the gap. This CDR3 comprises 15 residues. The CDR3 region has the DNA TGTGCCAGCAGTAGAGATGACAGACGGAACACTGAAGCTTTCTTT. This codes for CASSRDDRRNTEAFF.

CDR3 region: CASHSGTAPYNEQFF. Written as DNA, the CDR3 is TGCGCCAGCCACAGCGGAACAGCACCATACAATGAGCAGTTCTTC. The chain carries TRBV5-1 and TRBJ2-1; maybe TRBD2 (5 bases). V was trimmed by 7 bases and J by 4 bases, leaving 18 bases between them. Germline CDR1 and CDR2: SGHRS and YFSETQ. The CDR3 spans 15 residues.